This T cell receptor beta chain was sequenced during a study of cytomegalovirus exposure and HLA in healthy donors. There are a few counts of this clone. Its target is not known. Study conclusions and caveats: The likely explanation for a cluster of highly shared sequence variants was sequencing artifact.

Per the germline V gene, CDR1 is SNHLY and CDR2 is FYNNEI. The CDR3 extends over 11 amino acids. V was pared by 7 bases and J by 10 bases, with 13 bases between. Primers for the PCR totalled 60 Vbeta and 13 Jbeta. The repertoire was sequenced with immunoSEQ multiplex PCR; TCRdb's copy has only in-frame clones and lacks some. The data hold about 250,000 clones, with roughly 84% observed a single time. Donors were ostensibly healthy at sampling, although undocumented immune exposures were probable. This TCR was recovered from a girl aged 2 to 9 in good health and CMV-seronegative. The sample was PBMCs. The chain links TRBV2 to TRBJ1-1; D remains ambiguous. In nucleotides, the CDR3 is TGTGCCAGCACCTCCGGTGAATTAGCTTTCTTT. It translates to CASTSGELAFF.